This T cell receptor (beta chain) was obtained from a study of T cell responses to AZD1222 COVID-19 vaccine. For this clone: Its antigen is currently unknown.

Study-wide results and caveats: Donors, mostly white British, included more females; clonal diversity was possibly underestimated. Seropositive status at baseline applied to only six AZD1222 recipients. Two AZD1222 administrations were followed by greater Spike-specific TCR breadth and depth.

Sequencing was performed with immunoSEQ multiplex PCR; in TCRdb, only in-frame clones are kept and a portion is missing. Found here are 100,000 to 150,000 clones, about nine tenths of them singletons; the top ten hold around 0.96%. This CDR3 is 11 amino acids long. Looked up from germline, CDR1 is SQVTM and CDR2 is ANQGSEA. The V end was cut by 6 bases, the J end by 6 bases, with 11 bases between. This sample comprised peripheral blood, obtained on day 0 of AZD1222 vaccination. The chain joins TRBV29-1 to TRBJ1-2; D perhaps matches TRBD1 (6 bases). This clonotype originated in an adult in good health. CDR3 coding DNA: TGCAGCGTCGACAGGTCGAATGGCTACACCTTC. It translates to CSVDRSNGYTF.